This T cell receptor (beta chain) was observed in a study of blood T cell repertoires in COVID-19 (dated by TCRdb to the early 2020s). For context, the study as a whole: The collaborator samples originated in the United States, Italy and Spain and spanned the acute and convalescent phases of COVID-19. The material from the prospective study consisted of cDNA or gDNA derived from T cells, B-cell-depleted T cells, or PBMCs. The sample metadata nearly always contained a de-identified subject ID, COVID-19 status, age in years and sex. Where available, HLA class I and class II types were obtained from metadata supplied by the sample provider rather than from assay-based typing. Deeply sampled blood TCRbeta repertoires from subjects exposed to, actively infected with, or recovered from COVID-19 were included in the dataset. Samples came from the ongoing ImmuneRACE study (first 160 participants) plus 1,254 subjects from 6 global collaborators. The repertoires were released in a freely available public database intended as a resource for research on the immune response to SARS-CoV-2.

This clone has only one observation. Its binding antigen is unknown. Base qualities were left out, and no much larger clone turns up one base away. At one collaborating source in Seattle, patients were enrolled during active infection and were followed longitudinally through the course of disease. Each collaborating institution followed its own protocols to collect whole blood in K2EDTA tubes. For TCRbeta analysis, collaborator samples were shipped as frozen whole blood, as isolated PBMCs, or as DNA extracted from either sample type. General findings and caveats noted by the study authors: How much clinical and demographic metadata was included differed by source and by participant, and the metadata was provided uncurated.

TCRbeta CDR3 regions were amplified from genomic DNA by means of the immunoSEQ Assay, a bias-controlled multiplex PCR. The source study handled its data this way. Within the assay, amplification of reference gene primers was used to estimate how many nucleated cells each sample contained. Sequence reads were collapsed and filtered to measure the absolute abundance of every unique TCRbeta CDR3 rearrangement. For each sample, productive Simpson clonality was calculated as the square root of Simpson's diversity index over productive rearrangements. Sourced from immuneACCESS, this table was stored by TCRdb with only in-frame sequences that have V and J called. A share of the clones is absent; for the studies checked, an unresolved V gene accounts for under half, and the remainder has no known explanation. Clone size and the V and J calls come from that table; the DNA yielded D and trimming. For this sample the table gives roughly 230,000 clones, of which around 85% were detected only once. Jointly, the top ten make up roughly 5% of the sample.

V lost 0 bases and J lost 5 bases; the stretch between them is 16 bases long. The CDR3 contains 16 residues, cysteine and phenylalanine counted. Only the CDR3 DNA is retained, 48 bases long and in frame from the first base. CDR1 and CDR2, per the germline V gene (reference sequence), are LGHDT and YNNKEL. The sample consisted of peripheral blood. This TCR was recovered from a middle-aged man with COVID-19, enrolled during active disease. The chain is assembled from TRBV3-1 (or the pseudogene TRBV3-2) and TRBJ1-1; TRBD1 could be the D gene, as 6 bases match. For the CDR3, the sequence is CASSQDLWGRRTEAFF. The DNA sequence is TGTGCCAGCAGCCAAGATCTTTGGGGGCGCAGGACTGAAGCTTTCTTT.